The clone carrying this T cell receptor beta chain was counted once. Authors' data handling: The authors estimated nucleated cell counts from reference gene primer amplification. Profiled with immunoSEQ multiplex PCR; TCRdb holds only in-frame clones, not every one. V and J calls and clone size are given by that table; D and trimming were obtained from the DNA. Of approximately 150,000 clones listed, over 75% are singletons. It was during active infection that Seattle patients were enrolled and then longitudinally followed. CDR1 and CDR2 (germline): MDHEN, SYDVKM. The CDR3 length is 19 residues. Germline trimming cut 5 bases from V and 0 bases from J; bases unmatched to any gene: 17. This sample was taken from a study of blood T cell repertoires in COVID-19. Across the study: Collection of acute and convalescent COVID-19 samples took place in the United States, Italy and Spain. T cells, B-cell-depleted T cells, or PBMCs supplied cDNA or gDNA.

Sequencing input: peripheral blood. This TCR was sampled from a young man with COVID-19, enrolled during active disease. The chain uses TRBV28 and TRBJ1-2; 8 bases line up with TRBD1. Here the CDR3 reads CASSTPRVRDRTANYGYTF. CDR3 DNA: TGTGCCAGCAGTACGCCCCGGGTAAGGGACAGGACAGCTAACTATGGCTACACCTTC.